Presented here are 9 T cell receptor beta chains from one specimen sequenced in a study of blood T cell repertoires in COVID-19. Generated by immunoSEQ multiplex PCR, the TCRdb table keeps only in-frame clones and is missing some. The table includes about 330,000 clones, roughly 90% detected once. The sample taken for sequencing was PBMCs or T cells enriched from blood (not recorded which). These receptors were obtained from a woman younger than 45 who had recovered from COVID-19.

The chain recombines TRBV6-4 with TRBJ2-3; TRBD2 agrees at 9 bases. After removal of 3 bases from V and 4 bases from J, the junction contained 8 bases not matched to a gene. There are 16 residues in the CDR3. Per the germline V gene, CDR1 is MRHNA and CDR2 is SNTAGT. For the CDR3, the DNA is TGTGCCAGCAGTGATAGGGCGGGGGGGCTGGCAGATACGCAGTATTTT. Translated: CASSDRAGGLADTQYF.

The CDR3 sequence: CAWSARQGLIGEQYF. In nucleotides, the CDR3 is TGTGCCTGGAGCGCCAGACAGGGTCTAATTGGGGAGCAGTACTTC. The chain carries TRBV30 and TRBJ2-7, with 7 nucleotides matching TRBD1. J lost 7 bases, V lost 3 bases, and 15 bases had no gene match. The CDR3 loop spans 15 amino acids. Germline V lookup: CDR1 GTSNPN, CDR2 SVGIG (reference sequence).

In nucleotides, the CDR3 is TGTGCCAGCAGCCGGACTGACACAGATACGCAGTATTTT. This translates into CASSRTDTDTQYF. The J gene is TRBJ2-3, the V gene TRBV2, with D possibly matching TRBD2 (5 bases). CDR1 and CDR2 (germline): SNHLY, FYNNEI. Trimming pared 6 bases from V and 2 bases from J, leaving 9 bases between. CDR3 size: 13 residues.

V usage is TRBV6-2 or TRBV6-3 and J usage is TRBJ1-5; TRBD1 might be the D (5 bases). This CDR3 has 16 residues. Deletions cut 4 bases from V and 2 bases from J, with 15 bases between. In germline, CDR1 is MNHEY, CDR2 SVGEGT. CDR3 in DNA: TGTGCCAGCAGTTTACACTCGGGGGGGGGCAATCAGCCCCAGCATTTT. Its translation: CASSLHSGGGNQPQHF.

V and J are TRBV6-5 and TRBJ1-5; D is uncertain. Germline CDR1 is MNHEY and CDR2 is SVGAGI. This CDR3 has 14 residues. V was cut by 6 bases and J by 6 bases, with 15 bases left in between. The CDR3 DNA follows: TGTGCCAGCAGCCCCGCGGGTTCGGGTCAGCCCCAGCATTTT. Translating gives CASSPAGSGQPQHF.

The table lists this clone with a count of one. The chain has TRBV7-2 and TRBJ1-5; tentatively, D is TRBD1 (6 bases). CDR3 length equals 14 residues. V lost 3 bases and J 2 bases, leaving 8 bases between the germline ends. Germline V gene sequence: CDR1 SGHTA, CDR2 FQGNSA. The CDR3 reads CASSFRQGNQPQHF. CDR3 bases: TGTGCCAGCAGCTTTCGACAGGGCAATCAGCCCCAGCATTTT.

This chain connects TRBV9 to TRBJ2-1; TRBD2 might be the D (6 bases). This CDR3 spans 17 amino acids. Germline V gene lookup returns CDR1 SGDLS and CDR2 YYNGEE. Trimming took 0 bases from V and 2 from J, leaving 15 bases between them. The CDR3, as DNA: TGTGCCAGCAGCGTAGTTTGGAGCGGGCTGGCCTACAATGAGCAGTTCTTC. This sequence encodes CASSVVWSGLAYNEQFF.

The chain has TRBV4-1 and TRBJ1-6, with D maybe TRBD1 (6 bases). CDR1 MGHRA and CDR2 YSYEKL come from the germline V gene. The CDR3 runs to 16 residues. V lost 1 base and J 3 bases, leaving 10 bases between the germline ends. The CDR3 reads CASSQAVGGYNSPLHF. The DNA for the CDR3 is TGCGCCAGCAGCCAAGCTGTAGGGGGCTATAATTCACCCCTCCACTTT.

The chain combines TRBV28 with TRBJ2-7, with 7 positions matching TRBD2. CDR1 is MDHEN and CDR2 is SYDVKM in the germline V gene. The CDR3 length is 16 residues. J gave up 2 bases and V 6 bases, and 13 bases lay outside the gene matches. CDR3 DNA: TGTGCCAGCAGCCCCCCGAGCGGGGAGGCCCCCTACGAGCAGTACTTC. This sequence encodes CASSPPSGEAPYEQYF.